What follows describes a single T cell receptor (beta chain). Its cognate antigen has yet to be identified. The record has no base qualities; no much larger clone is one base away. Other nucleotide sequences in the sample specify the same CDR3. The immunoSEQ Assay, a bias-controlled multiplex PCR, was used to amplify TCRbeta CDR3 regions from genomic DNA. For the original study's pipeline: Within the assay, amplification of reference gene primers was used to estimate how many nucleated cells each sample contained. Sequence reads were collapsed and filtered to measure the absolute abundance of every unique TCRbeta CDR3 rearrangement. For each sample, productive Simpson clonality was calculated as the square root of Simpson's diversity index over productive rearrangements. TCRdb stores this immuneACCESS table with in-frame sequences only. Part of the clones is absent; in the studies checked, under half of the shortfall reflects unresolved V genes, and no reason is known for the rest. For V, J and clone size, that table is used; D and trimming come from the DNA. This sample lists 300,000 to 400,000 clones; 87% were detected once. Of the sample, approximately 8.1% is held by the ten largest clones.

This entry belongs to a study of blood T cell repertoires in COVID-19 (dated by TCRdb to the early 2020s). Broadly, across the study: Samples covering the acute and convalescent phases of COVID-19 were provided by collaborators in the United States, Italy and Spain. The material from the prospective study consisted of cDNA or gDNA derived from T cells, B-cell-depleted T cells, or PBMCs. Subjects who had been exposed to COVID-19, were actively infected with it, or had recovered from it provided the deeply sampled blood TCRbeta repertoires that made up the dataset. The repertoires were released in a freely available public database intended as a resource for research on the immune response to SARS-CoV-2. The samples were drawn from two sources: the first 160 participants of the ongoing ImmuneRACE study, and 950 to 1,500 subjects contributed by 6 global collaborators. A de-identified subject ID, COVID-19 status, age in years and sex were almost always included in the sample metadata. Where available, HLA class I and class II types were obtained from metadata supplied by the sample provider rather than from assay-based typing. Here is what the overall study found, with its caveats: How much clinical and demographic metadata was included differed by source and by participant, and the metadata was provided uncurated.

A second Seattle source provided samples from volunteer blood donors who had recovered from COVID-19. Each collaborating institution followed its own protocols to collect whole blood in K2EDTA tubes. For TCRbeta analysis, collaborators shipped samples as frozen whole blood, isolated PBMCs, or DNA extracted from either of those sample types. The sample comprised peripheral blood. This receptor was obtained from a woman between 45 and 60 years old who had recovered from COVID-19.

CDR3 region: CASSRTGYEQYF. The DNA is as follows: TGTGCCAGCAGTCGGACAGGCTACGAGCAGTACTTC. Recombination linked TRBV7-2 to TRBJ2-7, and 7 junctional nucleotides match TRBD1. Clipping removes 6 bases from V and 3 bases from J, with 2 as the unmatched junction base count. The CDR3 spans 12 residues, from the cysteine through the phenylalanine. Kept here is only the CDR3 DNA, which spans 36 bases and is read in frame from base 1. CDR1 is given as SGHTA and CDR2 as FQGNSA, both from the germline V gene.